This T cell receptor beta chain originates from a study of blood T cells in healthy people across ages. The authors ran a second PCR of roughly 6 to 12 cycles using a sample-barcoded 5' primer and a J-beta primer mix. TCRdb fed the 5' RACE reads into MiXCR, producing one record per CDR3 protein. In the table there are 1.5 million to 1.9 million distinct CDR3 sequences, roughly 43% of which are singletons. This clonotype has only a few counts. Sequencing was performed on blood. This sequence was found in a woman younger than 35 in good health.

The CDR3 sequence is CASSLNVQEFSAAFF. The CDR3 nucleotides are TGCGCCAGCAGCTTGAATGTTCAGGAGTTCTCTGCGGCTTTCTTT. The chain employs TRBV5-1 and TRBJ1-1; D not resolved. The CDR3 contains 15 residues. The germline CDR1 and CDR2 sequences are SGHRS and YFSETQ. V lost 1 base and J lost 11, with 21 bases in between.